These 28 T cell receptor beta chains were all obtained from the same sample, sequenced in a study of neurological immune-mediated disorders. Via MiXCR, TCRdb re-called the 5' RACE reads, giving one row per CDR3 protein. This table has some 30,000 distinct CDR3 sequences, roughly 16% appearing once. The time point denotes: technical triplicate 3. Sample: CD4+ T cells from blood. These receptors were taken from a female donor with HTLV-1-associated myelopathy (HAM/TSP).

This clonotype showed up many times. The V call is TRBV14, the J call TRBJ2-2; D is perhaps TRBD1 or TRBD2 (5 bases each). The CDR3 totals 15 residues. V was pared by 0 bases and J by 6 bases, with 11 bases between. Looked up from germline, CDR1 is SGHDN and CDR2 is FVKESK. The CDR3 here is CASSQDHWGSGELFF. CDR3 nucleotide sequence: TGTGCCAGCAGCCAAGACCACTGGGGGTCCGGGGAGCTGTTTTTT.

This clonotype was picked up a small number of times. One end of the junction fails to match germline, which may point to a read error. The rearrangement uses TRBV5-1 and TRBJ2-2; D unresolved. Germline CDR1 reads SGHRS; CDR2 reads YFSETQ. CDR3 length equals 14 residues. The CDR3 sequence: CASSLSPNTGELFF. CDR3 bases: TGCGCCAGCAGCTTAAGCCCGAATACCGGGGAGCTGTTTTTT.

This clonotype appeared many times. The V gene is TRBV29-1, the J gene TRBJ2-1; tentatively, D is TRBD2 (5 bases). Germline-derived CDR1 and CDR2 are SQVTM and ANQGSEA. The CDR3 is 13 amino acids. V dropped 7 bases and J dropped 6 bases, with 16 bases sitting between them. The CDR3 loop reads CSGGKLEANEQFF. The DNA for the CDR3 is TGCAGCGGAGGGAAGTTAGAGGCCAATGAGCAGTTCTTC.

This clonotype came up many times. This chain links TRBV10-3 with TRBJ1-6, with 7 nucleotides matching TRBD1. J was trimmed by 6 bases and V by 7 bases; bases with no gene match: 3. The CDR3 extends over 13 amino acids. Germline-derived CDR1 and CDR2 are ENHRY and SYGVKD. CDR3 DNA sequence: TGTGCCATCAAAGGGACAGCTAATTCACCCCTCCACTTT. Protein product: CAIKGTANSPLHF.

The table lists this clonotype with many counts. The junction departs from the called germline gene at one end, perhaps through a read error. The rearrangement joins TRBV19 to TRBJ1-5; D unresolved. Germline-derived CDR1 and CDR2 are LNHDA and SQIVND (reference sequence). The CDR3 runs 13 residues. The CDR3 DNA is TGTGCCAGTAGTATAGATCTGGACGCAAAGCTGGCTTTT. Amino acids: CASSIDLDAKLAF.

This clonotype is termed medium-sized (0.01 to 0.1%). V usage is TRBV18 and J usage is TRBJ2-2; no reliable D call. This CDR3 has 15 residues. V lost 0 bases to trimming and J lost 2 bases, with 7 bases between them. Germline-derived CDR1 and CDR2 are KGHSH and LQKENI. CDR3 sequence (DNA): TGTGCCAGCTCACCACCGATTAGAAACACCGGGGAGCTGTTTTTT. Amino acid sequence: CASSPPIRNTGELFF.

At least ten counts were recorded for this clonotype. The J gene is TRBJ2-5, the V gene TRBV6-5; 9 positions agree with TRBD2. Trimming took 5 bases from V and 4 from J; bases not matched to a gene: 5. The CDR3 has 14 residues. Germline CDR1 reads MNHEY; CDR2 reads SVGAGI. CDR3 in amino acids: CASSAAGGLETQYF. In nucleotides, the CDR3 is TGTGCCAGCAGTGCAGCGGGAGGACTAGAGACCCAGTACTTC.

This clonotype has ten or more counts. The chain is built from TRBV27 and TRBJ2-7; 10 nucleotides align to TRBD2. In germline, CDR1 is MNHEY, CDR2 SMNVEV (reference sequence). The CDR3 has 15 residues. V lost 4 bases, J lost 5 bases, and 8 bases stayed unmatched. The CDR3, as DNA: TGTGCCAGCAGTTACGAGCGGGAGGGCCGGGACGAGCAGTACTTC. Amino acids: CASSYEREGRDEQYF.

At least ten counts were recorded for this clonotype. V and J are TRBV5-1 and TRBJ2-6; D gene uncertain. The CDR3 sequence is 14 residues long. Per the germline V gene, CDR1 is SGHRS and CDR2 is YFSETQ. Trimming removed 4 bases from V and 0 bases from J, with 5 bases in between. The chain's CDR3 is CASSADSGANVLTF. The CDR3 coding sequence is TGCGCCAGCAGCGCCGACTCTGGGGCCAACGTCCTGACTTTC.

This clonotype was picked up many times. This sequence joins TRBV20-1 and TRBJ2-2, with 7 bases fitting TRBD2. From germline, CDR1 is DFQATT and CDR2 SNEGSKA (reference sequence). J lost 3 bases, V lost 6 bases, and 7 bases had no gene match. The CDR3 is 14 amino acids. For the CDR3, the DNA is TGCAGTGCCGGGGTGGGGGGGGACACCGGGGAGCTGTTTTTT. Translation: CSAGVGGDTGELFF.

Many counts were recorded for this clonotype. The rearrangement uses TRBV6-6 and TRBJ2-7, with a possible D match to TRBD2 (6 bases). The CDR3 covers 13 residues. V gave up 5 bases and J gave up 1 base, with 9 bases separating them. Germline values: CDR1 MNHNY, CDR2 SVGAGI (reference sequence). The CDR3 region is CASSTDYSYEQYF. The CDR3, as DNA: TGTGCCAGCAGTACGGACTATTCCTACGAGCAGTACTTC.

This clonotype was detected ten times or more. This chain's CDR3 is CASSQGLAGLNTGELFF. CDR3 bases: TGCGCCAGCAGCCAAGGGTTGGCGGGCCTGAACACCGGGGAGCTGTTTTTT. V usage is TRBV4-1 and J usage is TRBJ2-2; the D gene is possibly TRBD2 (5 bases). This CDR3 has 17 residues. The germline V gene has CDR1 MGHRA and CDR2 YSYEKL. The germline V and J ends were trimmed by 1 base and 1 base, with 13 bases remaining between them.

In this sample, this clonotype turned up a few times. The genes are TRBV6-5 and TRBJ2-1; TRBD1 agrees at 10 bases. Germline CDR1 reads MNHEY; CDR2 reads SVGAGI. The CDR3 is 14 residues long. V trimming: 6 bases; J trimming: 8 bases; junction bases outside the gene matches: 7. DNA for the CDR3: TGTGCCAGCAGAACCGACAGGGGGCTTGATGAGCAGTTCTTC. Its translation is CASRTDRGLDEQFF.

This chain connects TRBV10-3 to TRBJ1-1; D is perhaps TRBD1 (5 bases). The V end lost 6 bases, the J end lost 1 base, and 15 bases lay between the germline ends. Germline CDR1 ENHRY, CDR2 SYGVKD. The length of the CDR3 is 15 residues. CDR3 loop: CAIREGTVGNTEAFF. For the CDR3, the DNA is TGTGCCATCAGGGAAGGGACGGTGGGGAACACTGAAGCTTTCTTT.

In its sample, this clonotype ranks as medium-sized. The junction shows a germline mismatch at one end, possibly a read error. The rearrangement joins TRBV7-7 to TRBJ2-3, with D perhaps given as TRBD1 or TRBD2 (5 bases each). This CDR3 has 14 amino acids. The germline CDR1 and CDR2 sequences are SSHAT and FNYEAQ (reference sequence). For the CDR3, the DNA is TGTGCTAGCAGCACTGGGACGGCCGCAGATACGCAGTATTTT. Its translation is CASSTGTAADTQYF.

The CDR3 DNA is TGTGCCAGCAGTTACCGACACGGGACAGGGGGCACCGGGGAGCTGTTTTTT. This sequence encodes CASSYRHGTGGTGELFF. The chain joins TRBV6-5 to TRBJ2-2; 11 bases are shared with TRBD1. Losses at the gene ends were 2 bases for V and 4 bases for J; bases not matched to a gene: 6. The CDR3 covers 17 residues. Germline CDR1 is MNHEY and CDR2 is SVGAGI.

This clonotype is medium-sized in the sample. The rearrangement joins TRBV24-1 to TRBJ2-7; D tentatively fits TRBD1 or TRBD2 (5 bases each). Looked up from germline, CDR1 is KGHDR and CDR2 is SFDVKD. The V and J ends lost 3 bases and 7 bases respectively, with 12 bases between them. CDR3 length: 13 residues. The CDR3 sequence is CATSDPQGREQYF. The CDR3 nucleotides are TGTGCCACCAGTGATCCCCAGGGACGGGAGCAGTACTTC.

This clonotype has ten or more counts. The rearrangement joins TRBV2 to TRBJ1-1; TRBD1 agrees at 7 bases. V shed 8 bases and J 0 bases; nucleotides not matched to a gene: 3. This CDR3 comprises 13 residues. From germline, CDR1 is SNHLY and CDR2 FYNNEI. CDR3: CASLQGLNTEAFF. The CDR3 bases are TGTGCCAGCCTACAGGGGTTGAACACTGAAGCTTTCTTT.

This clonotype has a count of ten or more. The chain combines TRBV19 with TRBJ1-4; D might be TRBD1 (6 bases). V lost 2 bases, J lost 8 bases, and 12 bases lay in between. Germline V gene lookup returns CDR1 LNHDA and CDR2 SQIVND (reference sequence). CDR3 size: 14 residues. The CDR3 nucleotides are TGTGCCAGTAGTATACAGGGGCTTAACGAAAAACTGTTTTTT. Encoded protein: CASSIQGLNEKLFF.

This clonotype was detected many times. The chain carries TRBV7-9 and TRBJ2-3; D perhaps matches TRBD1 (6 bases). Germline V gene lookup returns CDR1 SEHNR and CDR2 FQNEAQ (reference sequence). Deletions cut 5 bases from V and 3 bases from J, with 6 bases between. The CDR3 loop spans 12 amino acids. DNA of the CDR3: TGTGCCAGCAGCACAGGGACAGATACGCAGTATTTT. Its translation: CASSTGTDTQYF.

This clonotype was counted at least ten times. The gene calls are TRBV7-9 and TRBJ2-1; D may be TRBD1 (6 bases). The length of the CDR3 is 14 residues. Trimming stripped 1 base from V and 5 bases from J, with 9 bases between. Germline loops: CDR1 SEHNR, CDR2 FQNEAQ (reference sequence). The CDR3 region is CASSLVRTDNEQFF. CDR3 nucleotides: TGTGCCAGCAGCTTAGTAAGGACAGACAATGAGCAGTTCTTC.

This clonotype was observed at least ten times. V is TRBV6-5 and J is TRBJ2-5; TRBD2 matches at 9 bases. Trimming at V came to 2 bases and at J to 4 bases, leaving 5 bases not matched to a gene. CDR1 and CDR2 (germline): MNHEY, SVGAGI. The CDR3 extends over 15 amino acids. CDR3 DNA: TGTGCCAGCAGTTACCATGGGACTAGCTCAGAGACCCAGTACTTC. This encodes CASSYHGTSSETQYF.

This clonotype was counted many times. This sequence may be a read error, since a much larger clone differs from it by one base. The CDR3 sequence is CVSTTWGTGDPGELFF. In nucleotides, the CDR3 is TGTGTCAGCACCACATGGGGGACAGGGGATCCCGGGGAGCTGTTTTTT. The chain is built from TRBV7-8 and TRBJ2-2; 10 nucleotides align to TRBD1. The CDR3 covers 16 residues. CDR1 is SGHVS and CDR2 is FQNEAQ in the germline V gene.

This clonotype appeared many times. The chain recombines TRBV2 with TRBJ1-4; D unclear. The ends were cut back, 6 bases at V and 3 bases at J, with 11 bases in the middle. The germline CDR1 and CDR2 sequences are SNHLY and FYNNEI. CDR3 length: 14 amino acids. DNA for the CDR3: TGTGCCAGCAGGCCGGGCCGCTCTAATGAAAAACTGTTTTTT. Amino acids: CASRPGRSNEKLFF. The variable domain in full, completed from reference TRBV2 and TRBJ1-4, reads EPEVTQTPSHQVTQMGQEVILRCVPISNHLYFYWYRQILGQKVEFLVSFYNNEISEKSEIFDDQFSVERPDGSNFTLKIRSTKLEDSAMYFCASRPGRSNEKLFFGSGTQLSVL.

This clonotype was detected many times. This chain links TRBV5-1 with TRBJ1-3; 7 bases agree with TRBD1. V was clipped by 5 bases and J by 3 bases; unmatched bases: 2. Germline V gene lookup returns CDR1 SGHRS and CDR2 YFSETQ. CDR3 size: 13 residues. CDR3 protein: CASRTGYGNTIYF. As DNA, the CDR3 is TGCGCCAGCAGGACAGGGTATGGAAACACCATATATTTT.

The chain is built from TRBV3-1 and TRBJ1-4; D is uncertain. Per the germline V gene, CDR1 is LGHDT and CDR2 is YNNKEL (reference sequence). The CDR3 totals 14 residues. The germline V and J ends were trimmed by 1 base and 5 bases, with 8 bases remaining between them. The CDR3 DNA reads TGTGCCAGCAGCCAAGTACAGTACAATGAAAAACTGTTTTTT. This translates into CASSQVQYNEKLFF.

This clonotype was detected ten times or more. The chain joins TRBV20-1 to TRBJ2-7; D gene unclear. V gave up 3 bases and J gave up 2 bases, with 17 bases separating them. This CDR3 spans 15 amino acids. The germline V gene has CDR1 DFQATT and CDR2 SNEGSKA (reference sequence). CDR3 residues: CSASDFLLDAYEQYF. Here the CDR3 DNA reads TGCAGTGCTAGCGACTTTCTCCTAGATGCCTACGAGCAGTACTTC.

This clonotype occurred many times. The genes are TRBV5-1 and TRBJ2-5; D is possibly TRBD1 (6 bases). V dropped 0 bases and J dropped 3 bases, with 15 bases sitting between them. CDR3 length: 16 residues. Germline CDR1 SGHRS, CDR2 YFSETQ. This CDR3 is CASSLAPGAPEETQYF. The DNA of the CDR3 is TGCGCCAGCAGCTTGGCGCCAGGGGCCCCAGAAGAGACCCAGTACTTC.